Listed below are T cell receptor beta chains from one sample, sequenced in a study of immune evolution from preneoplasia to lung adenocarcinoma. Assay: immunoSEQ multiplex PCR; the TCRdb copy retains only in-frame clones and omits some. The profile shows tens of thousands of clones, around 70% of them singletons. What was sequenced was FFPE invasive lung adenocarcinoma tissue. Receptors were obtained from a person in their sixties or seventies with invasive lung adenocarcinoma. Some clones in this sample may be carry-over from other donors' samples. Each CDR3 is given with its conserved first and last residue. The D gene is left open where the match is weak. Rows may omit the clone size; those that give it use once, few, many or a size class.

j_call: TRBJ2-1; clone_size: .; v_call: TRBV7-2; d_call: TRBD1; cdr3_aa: CASSQGQGYNEQFF; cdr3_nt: TGTGCCAGCAGCCAAGGACAGGGCTACAATGAGCAGTTCTTC
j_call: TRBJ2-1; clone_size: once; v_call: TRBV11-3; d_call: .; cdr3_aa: CASSLGHLGNNEQFF; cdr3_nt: TGTGCCAGCAGCTTAGGACATTTAGGGAACAATGAGCAGTTCTTC
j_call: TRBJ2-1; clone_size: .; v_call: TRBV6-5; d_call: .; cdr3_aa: CASSYYLSGEQFF; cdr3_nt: TGTGCCAGCAGTTACTACCTCAGTGGTGAGCAGTTCTTC
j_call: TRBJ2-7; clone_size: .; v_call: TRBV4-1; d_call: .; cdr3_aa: CASSRDFNYEQYF; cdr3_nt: TGCGCCAGCAGCCGGGACTTCAACTACGAGCAGTACTTC
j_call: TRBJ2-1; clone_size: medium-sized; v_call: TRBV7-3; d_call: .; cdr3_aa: CASSFHEQFF; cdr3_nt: TGTGCCAGCAGCTTCCATGAGCAGTTCTTC
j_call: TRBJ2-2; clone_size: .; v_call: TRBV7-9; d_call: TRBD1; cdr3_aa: CASSLILGTANTGELFF; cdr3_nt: TGTGCCAGCAGCTTAATTTTAGGGACAGCGAACACCGGGGAGCTGTTTTTT
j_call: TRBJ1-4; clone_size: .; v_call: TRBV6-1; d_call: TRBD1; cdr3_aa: CASSGQGFGEKLFF; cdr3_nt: TGTGCCAGCAGCGGACAGGGATTTGGAGAAAAACTGTTTTTT
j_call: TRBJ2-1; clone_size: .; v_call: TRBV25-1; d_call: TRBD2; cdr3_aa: CASSGDGLAGAGEQFF; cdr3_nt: TGTGCCAGCAGCGGTGATGGACTAGCGGGAGCGGGTGAGCAGTTCTTC
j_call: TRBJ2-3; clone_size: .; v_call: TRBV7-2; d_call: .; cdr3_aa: CASSPNTDTQYF; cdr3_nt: TGTGCCAGCAGCCCGAACACAGATACGCAGTATTTT
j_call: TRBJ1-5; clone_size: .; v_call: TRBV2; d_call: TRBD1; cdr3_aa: CASRGQGGNQPQHF; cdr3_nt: TGTGCCAGCAGAGGACAGGGTGGGAATCAGCCCCAGCATTTT
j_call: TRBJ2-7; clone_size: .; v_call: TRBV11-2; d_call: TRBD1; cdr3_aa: CASSLDRVGEQYF; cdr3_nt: TGTGCCAGCAGCTTGGACAGGGTCGGCGAGCAGTACTTC
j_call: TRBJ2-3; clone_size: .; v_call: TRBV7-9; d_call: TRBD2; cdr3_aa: CASSSTSGVDTQYF; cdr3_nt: TGTGCCAGCAGCTCTACTAGCGGAGTGGATACGCAGTATTTT
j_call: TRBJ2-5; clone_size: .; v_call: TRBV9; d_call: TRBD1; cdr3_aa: CASSELDREETQYF; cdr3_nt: TGTGCCAGCAGCGAATTGGACAGGGAGGAGACCCAGTACTTC
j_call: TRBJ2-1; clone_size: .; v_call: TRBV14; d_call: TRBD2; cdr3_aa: CASSQESIVLAGGNEQFF; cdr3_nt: TGTGCCAGCAGCCAAGAATCAATCGTACTAGCGGGAGGCAATGAGCAGTTCTTC
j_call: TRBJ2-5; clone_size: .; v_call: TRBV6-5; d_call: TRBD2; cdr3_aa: CASSLHSGRGRKTQYF; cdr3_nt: TGTGCCAGCAGTTTACATAGCGGGAGGGGCCGAAAGACCCAGTACTTC
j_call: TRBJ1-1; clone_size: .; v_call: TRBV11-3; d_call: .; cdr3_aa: CASSLSRDREAFF; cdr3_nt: TGTGCCAGCAGCCTGAGCCGGGACCGCGAAGCTTTCTTT